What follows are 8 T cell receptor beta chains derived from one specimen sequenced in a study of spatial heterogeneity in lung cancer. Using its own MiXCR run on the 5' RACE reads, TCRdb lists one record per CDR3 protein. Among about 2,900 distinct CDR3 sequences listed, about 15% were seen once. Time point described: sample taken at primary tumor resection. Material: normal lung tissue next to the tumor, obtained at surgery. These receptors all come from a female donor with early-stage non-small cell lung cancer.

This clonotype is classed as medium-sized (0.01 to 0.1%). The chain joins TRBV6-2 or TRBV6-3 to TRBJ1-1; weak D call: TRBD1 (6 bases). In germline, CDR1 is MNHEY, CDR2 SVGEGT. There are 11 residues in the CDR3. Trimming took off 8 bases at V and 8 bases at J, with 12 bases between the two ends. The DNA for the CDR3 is TGTGCCAGCGGAACAGGGATGGAAGCTTTCTTT. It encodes CASGTGMEAFF.

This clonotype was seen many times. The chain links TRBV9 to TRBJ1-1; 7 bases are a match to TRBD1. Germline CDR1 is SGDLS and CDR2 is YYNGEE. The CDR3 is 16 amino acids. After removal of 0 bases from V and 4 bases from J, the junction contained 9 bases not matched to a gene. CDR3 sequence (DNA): TGTGCCAGCAGCGTAGGGACAGGAGCTTTAGTCACTGAAGCTTTCTTT. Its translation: CASSVGTGALVTEAFF.

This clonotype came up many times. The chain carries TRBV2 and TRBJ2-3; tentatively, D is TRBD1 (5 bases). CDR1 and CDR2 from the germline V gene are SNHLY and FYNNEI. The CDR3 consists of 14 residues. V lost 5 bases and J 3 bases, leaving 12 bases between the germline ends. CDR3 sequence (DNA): TGTGCCAGCAGTCAGGGTTTAAGGACAGATACGCAGTATTTT. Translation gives CASSQGLRTDTQYF.

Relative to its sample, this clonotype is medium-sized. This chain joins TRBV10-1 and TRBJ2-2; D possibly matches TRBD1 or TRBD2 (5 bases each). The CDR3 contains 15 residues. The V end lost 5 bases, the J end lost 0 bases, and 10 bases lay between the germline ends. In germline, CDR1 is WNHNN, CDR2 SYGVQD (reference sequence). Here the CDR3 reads CASSPGTANTGELFF. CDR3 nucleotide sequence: TGCGCCAGCAGTCCCGGGACCGCGAACACCGGGGAGCTGTTTTTT.

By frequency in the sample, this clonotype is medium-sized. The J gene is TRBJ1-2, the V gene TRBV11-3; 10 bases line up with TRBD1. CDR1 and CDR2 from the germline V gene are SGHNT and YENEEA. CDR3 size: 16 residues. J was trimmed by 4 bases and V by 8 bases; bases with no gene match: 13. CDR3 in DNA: TGTGCCAGCCCCGGGACAGGGGTCTTGGGTGTCTATGGCTACACCTTC. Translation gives CASPGTGVLGVYGYTF. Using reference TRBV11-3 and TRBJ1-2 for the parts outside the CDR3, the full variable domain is EAGVVQSPRYKIIEKKQPVAFWCNPISGHNTLYWYLQNLGQGPELLIRYENEEAVDDSQLPKDRFSAERLKGVDSTLKIQPAELGDSAVYLCASPGTGVLGVYGYTFGSGTRLTVV.

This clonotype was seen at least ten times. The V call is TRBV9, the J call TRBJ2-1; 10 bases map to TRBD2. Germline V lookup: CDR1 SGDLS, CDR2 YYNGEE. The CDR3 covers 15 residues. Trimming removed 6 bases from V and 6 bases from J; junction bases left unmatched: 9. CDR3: CASNPTSGLVNEQFF. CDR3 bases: TGTGCCAGCAACCCGACTAGCGGGCTTGTCAATGAGCAGTTCTTC.

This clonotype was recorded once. CDR3 DNA: TGCAGTGCTAGGACGTCCGGGTTGGCCTACGAGCAGTACTTC. This encodes CSARTSGLAYEQYF. The rearrangement uses TRBV20-1 and TRBJ2-7; D remains ambiguous. This CDR3 has 14 residues. Germline V gene data show CDR1 as DFQATT and CDR2 as SNEGSKA (reference sequence). The V and J ends lost 3 bases and 2 bases respectively, with 14 bases between them.

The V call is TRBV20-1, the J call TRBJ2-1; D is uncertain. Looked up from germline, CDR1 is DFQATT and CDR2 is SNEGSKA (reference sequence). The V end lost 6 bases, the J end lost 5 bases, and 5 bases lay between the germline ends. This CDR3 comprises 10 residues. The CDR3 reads CSAQDNEQFF. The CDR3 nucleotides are TGCAGTGCACAAGACAATGAGCAGTTCTTC.